This T cell receptor (beta chain) was profiled in a study of control samples from healthy donors and cancer patients. Germline CDR1 and CDR2: LGHNA and YNFKEQ. J lost 2 bases, V lost 4 bases, and 2 bases had no gene match. This CDR3 contains 15 residues. Generated by immunoSEQ multiplex PCR, the TCRdb table keeps only in-frame clones and is missing some. The sample yields 65,000 to 75,000 clones, roughly 84% seen once. The origin of this receptor is a woman aged 50 to 60 in good health. The rearrangement uses TRBV4-2 and TRBJ2-7; TRBD2 aligns across 13 bases. Sequencing was performed on blood. The CDR3 coding sequence is TGTGCCAGCAGCCCTGGACTAGCGGGAGCCTACGAGCAGTACTTC. Its translation is CASSPGLAGAYEQYF.